In this sample, the clone carrying this T cell receptor beta chain turned up many times. The CDR3 loop spans 13 amino acids. Deletions cut 1 base from V and 6 bases from J, with 10 bases between. This sample's time point: sample taken at primary tumor resection. Samples were donated by 72 untreated early-stage non-small cell lung cancer patients. Without sorting, whole RNA was sequenced from tumor, nontumor lung or frozen PBMC. These data come from a study of spatial heterogeneity in lung cancer. TCRdb reprocessed the 5' RACE reads via MiXCR and lists one record per CDR3 protein. The sample has 8,500 to 14,000 distinct CDR3 sequences, more than 3% seen once; the top ten hold roughly 52%.

The sequence derives from a female donor with early-stage non-small cell lung cancer. The sequencing here drew on PBMCs, taken at surgery. The J gene is TRBJ2-7, the V gene TRBV12-3 or TRBV12-4; D possibly corresponds to TRBD1 (5 bases). The CDR3 region is CASSLVRVGEQYF. Here the CDR3 DNA reads TGTGCCAGCAGTTTAGTCAGGGTCGGCGAGCAGTACTTC.